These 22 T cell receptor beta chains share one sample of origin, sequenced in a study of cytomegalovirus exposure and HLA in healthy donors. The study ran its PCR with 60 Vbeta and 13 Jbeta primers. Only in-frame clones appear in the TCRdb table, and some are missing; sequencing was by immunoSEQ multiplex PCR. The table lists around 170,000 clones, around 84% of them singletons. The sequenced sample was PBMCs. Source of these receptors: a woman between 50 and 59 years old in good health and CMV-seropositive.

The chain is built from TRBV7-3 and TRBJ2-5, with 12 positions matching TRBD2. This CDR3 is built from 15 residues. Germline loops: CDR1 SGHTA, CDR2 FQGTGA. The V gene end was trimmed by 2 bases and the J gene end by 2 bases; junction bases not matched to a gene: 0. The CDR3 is CASSLGLAGQETQYF. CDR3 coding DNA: TGTGCCAGCAGCTTAGGACTAGCGGGGCAAGAGACCCAGTACTTC.

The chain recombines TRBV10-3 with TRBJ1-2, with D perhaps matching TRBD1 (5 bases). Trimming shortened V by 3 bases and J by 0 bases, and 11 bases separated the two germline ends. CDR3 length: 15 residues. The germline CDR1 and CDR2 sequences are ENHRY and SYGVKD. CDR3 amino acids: CAISEGAGTNYGYTF. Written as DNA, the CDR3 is TGTGCCATCAGTGAAGGGGCAGGGACTAACTATGGCTACACCTTC.

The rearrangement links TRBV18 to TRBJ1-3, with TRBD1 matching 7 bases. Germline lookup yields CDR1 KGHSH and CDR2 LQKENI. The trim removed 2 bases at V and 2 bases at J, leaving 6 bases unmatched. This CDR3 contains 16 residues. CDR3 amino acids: CASSPYPGQTGNTIYF. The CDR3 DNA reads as TGTGCCAGCTCACCATATCCGGGACAGACTGGAAACACCATATATTTT.

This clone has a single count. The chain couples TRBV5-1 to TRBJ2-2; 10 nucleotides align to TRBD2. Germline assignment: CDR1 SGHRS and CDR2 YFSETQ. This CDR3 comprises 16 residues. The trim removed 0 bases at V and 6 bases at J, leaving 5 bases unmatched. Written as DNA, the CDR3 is TGCGCCAGCAGCTTGGTACCAGCGGGGGGGTCCGGGGAGCTGTTTTTT. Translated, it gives CASSLVPAGGSGELFF.

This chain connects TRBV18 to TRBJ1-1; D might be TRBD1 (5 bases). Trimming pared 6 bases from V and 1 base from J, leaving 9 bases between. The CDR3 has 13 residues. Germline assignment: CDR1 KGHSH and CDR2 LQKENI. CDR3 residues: CASSGGGNTEAFF. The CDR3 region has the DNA TGTGCCAGCTCCGGGGGGGGGAACACTGAAGCTTTCTTT.

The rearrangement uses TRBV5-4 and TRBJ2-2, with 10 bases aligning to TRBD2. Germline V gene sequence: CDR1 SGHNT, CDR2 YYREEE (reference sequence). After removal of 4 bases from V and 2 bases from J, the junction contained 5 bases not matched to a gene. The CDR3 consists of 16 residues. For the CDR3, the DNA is TGTGCCAGCAGCCACAGCGGGGGGGCTAACACCGGGGAGCTGTTTTTT. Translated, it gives CASSHSGGANTGELFF.

CDR3 DNA sequence: TGCGCCAGCAGCTTTGGGGACAGGGGATGGAGGGGATCTGGGGCCAACGTCCTGACTTTC. The encoded protein is CASSFGDRGWRGSGANVLTF. The chain couples TRBV5-1 to TRBJ2-6; 10 nucleotides agree with TRBD1. The junction had 12 bases not matched to a gene; V was cut back by 2 bases and J by 1 base. The CDR3 has 20 amino acids. CDR1 and CDR2 from the germline V gene are SGHRS and YFSETQ. Filled out from reference TRBV5-1 and TRBJ2-6, the complete variable domain reads KAGVTQTPRYLIKTRGQQVTLSCSPISGHRSVSWYQQTPGQGLQFLFEYFSETQRNKGNFPGRFSGRQFSNSRSEMNVSTLELGDSALYLCASSFGDRGWRGSGANVLTFGAGSRLTVL.

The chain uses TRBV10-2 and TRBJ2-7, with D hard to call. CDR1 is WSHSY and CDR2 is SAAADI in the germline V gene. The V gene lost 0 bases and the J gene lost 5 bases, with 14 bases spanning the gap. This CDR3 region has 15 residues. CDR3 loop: CASSESYSPSNEQYF. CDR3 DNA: TGCGCCAGCAGTGAGTCGTACTCCCCTTCGAACGAGCAGTACTTC.

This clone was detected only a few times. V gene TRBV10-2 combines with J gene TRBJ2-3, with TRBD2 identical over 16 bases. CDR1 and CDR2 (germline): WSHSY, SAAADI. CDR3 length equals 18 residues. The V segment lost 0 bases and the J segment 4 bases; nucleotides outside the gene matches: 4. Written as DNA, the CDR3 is TGCGCCAGCAGTGAGTCCCCCGGGACTAGCGGGGGGGCAGATACGCAGTATTTT. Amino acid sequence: CASSESPGTSGGADTQYF.

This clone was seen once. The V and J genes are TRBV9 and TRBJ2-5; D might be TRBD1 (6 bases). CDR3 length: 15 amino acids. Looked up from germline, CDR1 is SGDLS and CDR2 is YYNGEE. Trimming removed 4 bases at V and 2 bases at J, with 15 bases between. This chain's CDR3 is CASSPGASDQETQYF. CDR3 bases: TGTGCCAGCAGCCCAGGGGCTAGTGATCAAGAGACCCAGTACTTC.

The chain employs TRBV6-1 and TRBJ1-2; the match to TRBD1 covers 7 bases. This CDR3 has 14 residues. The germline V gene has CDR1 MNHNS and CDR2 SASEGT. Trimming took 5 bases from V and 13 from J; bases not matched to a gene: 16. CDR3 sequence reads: CASSIPGTVTSLTF. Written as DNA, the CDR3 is TGTGCCAGCAGTATCCCCGGGACAGTTACCTCCCTCACCTTC.

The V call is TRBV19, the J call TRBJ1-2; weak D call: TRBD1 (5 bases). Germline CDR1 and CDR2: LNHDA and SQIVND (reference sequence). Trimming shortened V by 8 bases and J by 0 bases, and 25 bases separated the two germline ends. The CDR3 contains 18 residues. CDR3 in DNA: TGTGCCAGTGGAGTCCCTACAGGCAAGCGGGCCCCTAACTATGGCTACACCTTC. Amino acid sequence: CASGVPTGKRAPNYGYTF.

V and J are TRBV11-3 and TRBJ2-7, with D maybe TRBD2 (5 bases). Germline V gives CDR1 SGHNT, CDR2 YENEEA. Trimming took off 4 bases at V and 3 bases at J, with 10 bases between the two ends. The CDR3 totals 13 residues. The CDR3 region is CASSSASGYEQYF. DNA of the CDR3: TGTGCCAGCAGCTCTGCGAGCGGCTACGAGCAGTACTTC.

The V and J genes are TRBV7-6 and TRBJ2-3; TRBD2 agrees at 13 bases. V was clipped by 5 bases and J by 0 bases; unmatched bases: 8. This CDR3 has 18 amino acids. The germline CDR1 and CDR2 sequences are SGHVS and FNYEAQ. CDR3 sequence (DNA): TGTGCCAGCAGCCCGCACCGACTAGCGGGGGGAAGCACAGATACGCAGTATTTT. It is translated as CASSPHRLAGGSTDTQYF.

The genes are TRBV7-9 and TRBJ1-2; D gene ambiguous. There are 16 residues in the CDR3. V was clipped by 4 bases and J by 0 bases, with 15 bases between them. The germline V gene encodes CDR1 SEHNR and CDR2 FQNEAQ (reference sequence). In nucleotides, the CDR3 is TGTGCCAGCAGCTCCCCCCTGGCCGGGGCTAACTATGGCTACACCTTC. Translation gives CASSSPLAGANYGYTF.

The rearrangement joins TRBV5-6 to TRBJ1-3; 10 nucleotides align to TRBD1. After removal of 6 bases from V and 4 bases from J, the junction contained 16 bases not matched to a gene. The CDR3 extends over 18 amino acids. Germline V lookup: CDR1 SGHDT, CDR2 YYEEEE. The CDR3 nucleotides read TGTGCCAGCACCCTTATGCGACAGGGGGCTGTTCCGGGAAACACCATATATTTT. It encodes CASTLMRQGAVPGNTIYF. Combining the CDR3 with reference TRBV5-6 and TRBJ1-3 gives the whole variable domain DAGVTQSPTHLIKTRGQQVTLRCSPKSGHDTVSWYQQALGQGPQFIFQYYEEEERQRGNFPDRFSGHQFPNYSSELNVNALLLGDSALYLCASTLMRQGAVPGNTIYFGEGSWLTVV.

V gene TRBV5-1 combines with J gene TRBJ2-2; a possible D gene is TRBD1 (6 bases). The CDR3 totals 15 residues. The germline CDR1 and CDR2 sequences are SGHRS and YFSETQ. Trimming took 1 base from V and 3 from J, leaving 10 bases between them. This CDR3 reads CASSLLDRHTGELFF. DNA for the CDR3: TGCGCCAGCAGCTTGTTGGACAGACACACCGGGGAGCTGTTTTTT.

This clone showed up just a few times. The CDR3 DNA is TGTGCCAGCACTGGGGGGGGGCTAAGCTCCTATAATTCACCCCTCCACTTT. This codes for CASTGGGLSSYNSPLHF. The genes are TRBV11-2 and TRBJ1-6, with D possibly TRBD1 on 6 matching bases. Trimming pared 7 bases from V and 0 bases from J, leaving 16 bases between. The germline CDR1 and CDR2 sequences are SGHAT and FQNNGV. This CDR3 has 17 amino acids. Variable domain in full (rest from reference TRBV11-2 and TRBJ1-6): EAGVAQSPRYKIIEKRQSVAFWCNPISGHATLYWYQQILGQGPKLLIQFQNNGVVDDSQLPKDRFSAERLKGVDSTLKIQPAKLEDSAVYLCASTGGGLSSYNSPLHFGNGTRLTVT.

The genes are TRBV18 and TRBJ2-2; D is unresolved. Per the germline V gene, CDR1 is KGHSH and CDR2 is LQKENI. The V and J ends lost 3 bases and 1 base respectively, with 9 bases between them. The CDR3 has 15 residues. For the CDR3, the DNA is TGTGCCAGCTCACCCCAGAGCGTGAACACCGGGGAGCTGTTTTTT. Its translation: CASSPQSVNTGELFF. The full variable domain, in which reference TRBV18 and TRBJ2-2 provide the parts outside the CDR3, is NAGVMQNPRHLVRRRGQEARLRCSPMKGHSHVYWYRQLPEEGLKFMVYLQKENIIDESGMPKERFSAEFPKEGPSILRIQQVVRGDSAAYFCASSPQSVNTGELFFGEGSRLTVL.

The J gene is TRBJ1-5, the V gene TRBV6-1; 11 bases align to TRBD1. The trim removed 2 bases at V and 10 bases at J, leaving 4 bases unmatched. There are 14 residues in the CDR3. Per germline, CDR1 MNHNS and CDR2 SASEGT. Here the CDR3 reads CASSESDRGRPQHF. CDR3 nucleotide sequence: TGTGCCAGCAGTGAATCGGACAGGGGGCGACCCCAGCATTTT.

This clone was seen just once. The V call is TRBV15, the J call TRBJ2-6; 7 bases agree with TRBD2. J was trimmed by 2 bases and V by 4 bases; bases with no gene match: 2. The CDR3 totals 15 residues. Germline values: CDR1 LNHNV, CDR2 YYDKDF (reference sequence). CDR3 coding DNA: TGTGCCACCAGCACACGGGGGGCTGGGGCCAACGTCCTGACTTTC. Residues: CATSTRGAGANVLTF.

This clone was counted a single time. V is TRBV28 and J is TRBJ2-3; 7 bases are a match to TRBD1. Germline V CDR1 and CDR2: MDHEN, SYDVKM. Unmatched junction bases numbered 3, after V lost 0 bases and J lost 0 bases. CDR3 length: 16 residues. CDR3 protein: CASSLWQGVSTDTQYF. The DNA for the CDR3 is TGTGCCAGCAGTTTATGGCAGGGGGTGAGCACAGATACGCAGTATTTT.